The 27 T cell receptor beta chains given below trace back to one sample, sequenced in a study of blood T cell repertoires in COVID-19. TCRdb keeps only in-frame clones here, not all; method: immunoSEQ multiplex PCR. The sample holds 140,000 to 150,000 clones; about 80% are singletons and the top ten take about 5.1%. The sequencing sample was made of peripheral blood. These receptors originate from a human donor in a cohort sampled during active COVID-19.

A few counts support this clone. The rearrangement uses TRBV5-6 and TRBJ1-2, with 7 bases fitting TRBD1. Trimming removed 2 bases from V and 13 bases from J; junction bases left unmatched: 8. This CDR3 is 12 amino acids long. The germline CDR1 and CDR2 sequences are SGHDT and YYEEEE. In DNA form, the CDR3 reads TGTGCCAGCAGCTTTGTGGACAGGCCCCTCACCTTC. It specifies CASSFVDRPLTF. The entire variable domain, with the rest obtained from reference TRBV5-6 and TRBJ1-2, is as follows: DAGVTQSPTHLIKTRGQQVTLRCSPKSGHDTVSWYQQALGQGPQFIFQYYEEEERQRGNFPDRFSGHQFPNYSSELNVNALLLGDSALYLCASSFVDRPLTFGSGTRLTVV.

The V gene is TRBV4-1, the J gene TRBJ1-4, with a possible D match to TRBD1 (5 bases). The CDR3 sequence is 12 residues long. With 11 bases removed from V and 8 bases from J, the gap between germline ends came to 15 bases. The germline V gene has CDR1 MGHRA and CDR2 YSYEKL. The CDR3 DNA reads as TGCGCCTGTTCGGACACTACAGAAAAACTGTTTTTT. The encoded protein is CACSDTTEKLFF.

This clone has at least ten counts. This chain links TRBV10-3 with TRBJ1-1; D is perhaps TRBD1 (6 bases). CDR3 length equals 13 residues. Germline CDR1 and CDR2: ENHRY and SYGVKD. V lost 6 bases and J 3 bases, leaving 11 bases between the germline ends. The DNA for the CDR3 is TGTGCCATCAGGACAGGCGGAGACACTGAAGCTTTCTTT. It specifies CAIRTGGDTEAFF.

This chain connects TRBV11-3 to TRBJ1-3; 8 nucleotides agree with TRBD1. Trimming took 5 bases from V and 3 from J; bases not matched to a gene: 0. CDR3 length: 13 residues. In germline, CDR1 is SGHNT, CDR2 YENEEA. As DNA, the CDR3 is TGTGCCAGCAGCACAGGGGGTGGAAACACCATATATTTT. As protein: CASSTGGGNTIYF.

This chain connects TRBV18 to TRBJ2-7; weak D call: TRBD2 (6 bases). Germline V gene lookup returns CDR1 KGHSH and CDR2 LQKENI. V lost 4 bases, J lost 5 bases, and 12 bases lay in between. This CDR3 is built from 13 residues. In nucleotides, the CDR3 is TGTGCCAGCTCACGGCGGGTAGCGGACGAGCAGTACTTC. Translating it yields CASSRRVADEQYF. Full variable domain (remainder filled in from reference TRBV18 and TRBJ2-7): NAGVMQNPRHLVRRRGQEARLRCSPMKGHSHVYWYRQLPEEGLKFMVYLQKENIIDESGMPKERFSAEFPKEGPSILRIQQVVRGDSAAYFCASSRRVADEQYFGPGTRLTVT.

The CDR3 protein is CASRTEQGYNEQFF. The CDR3 DNA reads TGTGCCAGCAGGACCGAACAGGGGTACAATGAGCAGTTCTTC. The chain recombines TRBV6-5 with TRBJ2-1; 7 nucleotides align to TRBD1. There are 14 residues in the CDR3. J gave up 4 bases and V 6 bases, and 6 bases lay outside the gene matches. Germline loops: CDR1 MNHEY, CDR2 SVGAGI.

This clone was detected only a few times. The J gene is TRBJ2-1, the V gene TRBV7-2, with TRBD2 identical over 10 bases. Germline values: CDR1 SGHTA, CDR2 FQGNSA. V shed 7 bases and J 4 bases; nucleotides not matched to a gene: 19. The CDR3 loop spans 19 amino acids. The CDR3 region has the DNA TGTGCCAGCACCCTTGAGACTAGCGGGTTTAGCGGACTTTACAATGAGCAGTTCTTC. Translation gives CASTLETSGFSGLYNEQFF.

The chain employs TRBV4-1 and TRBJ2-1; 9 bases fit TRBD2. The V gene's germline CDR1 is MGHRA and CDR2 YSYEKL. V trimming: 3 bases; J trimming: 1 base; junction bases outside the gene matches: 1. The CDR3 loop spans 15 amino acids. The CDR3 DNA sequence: TGCGCCAGCAGCCACGCGGGGGGGTCCTACAATGAGCAGTTCTTC. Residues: CASSHAGGSYNEQFF.

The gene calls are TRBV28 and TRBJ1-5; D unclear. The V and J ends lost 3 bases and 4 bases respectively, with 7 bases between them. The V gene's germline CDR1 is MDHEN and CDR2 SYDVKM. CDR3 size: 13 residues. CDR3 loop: CASSFQINQPQHF. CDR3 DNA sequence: TGTGCCAGCAGTTTCCAGATTAATCAGCCCCAGCATTTT.

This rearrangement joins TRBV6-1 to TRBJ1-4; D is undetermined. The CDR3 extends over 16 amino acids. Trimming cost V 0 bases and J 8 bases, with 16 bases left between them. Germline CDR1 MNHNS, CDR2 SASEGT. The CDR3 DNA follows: TGTGCCAGCAGTGAAGCGCGAGAGGTCGGTCCCGAAAAACTGTTTTTT. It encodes CASSEAREVGPEKLFF.

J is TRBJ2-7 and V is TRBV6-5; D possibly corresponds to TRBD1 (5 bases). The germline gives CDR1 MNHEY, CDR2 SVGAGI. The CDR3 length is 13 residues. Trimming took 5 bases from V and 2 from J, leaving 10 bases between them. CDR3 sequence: CASSQGYPYEQYF. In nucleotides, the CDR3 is TGTGCCAGCAGTCAGGGTTACCCCTACGAGCAGTACTTC.

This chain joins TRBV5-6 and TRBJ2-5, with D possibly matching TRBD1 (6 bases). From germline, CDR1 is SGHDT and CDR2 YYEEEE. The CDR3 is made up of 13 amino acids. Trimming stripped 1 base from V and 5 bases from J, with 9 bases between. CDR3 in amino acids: CASSLQGLETQYF. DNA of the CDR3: TGTGCCAGCAGCTTGCAGGGGCTCGAGACCCAGTACTTC.

The DNA of the CDR3 is TGTGCCACCAGCAGAGATGCCGAGGAAGCTTTCTTT. Its protein product is CATSRDAEEAFF. This chain connects TRBV15 to TRBJ1-1; D is uncertain. The germline V gene has CDR1 LNHNV and CDR2 YYDKDF (reference sequence). V lost 0 bases and J lost 8, with 7 bases in between. The CDR3 is 12 residues long. Full variable domain (missing parts from reference TRBV15 and TRBJ1-1): DAMVIQNPRYQVTQFGKPVTLSCSQTLNHNVMYWYQQKSSQAPKLLFHYYDKDFNNEADTPDNFQSRRPNTSFCFLDIRSPGLGDTAMYLCATSRDAEEAFFGQGTRLTVV.

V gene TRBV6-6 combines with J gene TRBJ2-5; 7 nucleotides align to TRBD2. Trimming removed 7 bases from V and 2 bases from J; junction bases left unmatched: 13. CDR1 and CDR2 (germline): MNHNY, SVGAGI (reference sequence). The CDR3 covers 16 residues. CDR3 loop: CASTPVVERGQETQYF. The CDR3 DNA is TGTGCCAGCACCCCCGTCGTGGAGCGGGGACAAGAGACCCAGTACTTC.

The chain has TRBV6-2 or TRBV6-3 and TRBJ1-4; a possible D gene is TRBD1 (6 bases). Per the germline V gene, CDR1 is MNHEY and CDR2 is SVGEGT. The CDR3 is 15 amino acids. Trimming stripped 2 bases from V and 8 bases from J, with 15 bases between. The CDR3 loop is CASSYDAGGLEKLFF. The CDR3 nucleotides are TGTGCCAGCAGTTACGACGCGGGGGGCTTGGAAAAACTGTTTTTT.

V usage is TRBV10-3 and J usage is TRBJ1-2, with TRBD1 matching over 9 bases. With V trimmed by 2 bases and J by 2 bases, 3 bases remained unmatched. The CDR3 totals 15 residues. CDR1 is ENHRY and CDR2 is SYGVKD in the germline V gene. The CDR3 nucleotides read TGTGCCATCAGTGAGGGGACAGGGAGCAACTATGGCTACACCTTC. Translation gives CAISEGTGSNYGYTF.

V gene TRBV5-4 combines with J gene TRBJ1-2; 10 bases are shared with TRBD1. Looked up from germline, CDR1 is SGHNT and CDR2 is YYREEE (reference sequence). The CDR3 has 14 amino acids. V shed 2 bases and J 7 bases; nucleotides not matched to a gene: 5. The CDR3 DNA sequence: TGTGCCAGCAGCTTCGACAGGGGGCAGGGTGGCTACACCTTC. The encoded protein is CASSFDRGQGGYTF.

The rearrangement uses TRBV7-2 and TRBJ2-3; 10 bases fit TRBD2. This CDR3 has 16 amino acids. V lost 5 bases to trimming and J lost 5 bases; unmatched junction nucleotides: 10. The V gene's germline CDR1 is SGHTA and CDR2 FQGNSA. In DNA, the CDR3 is TGTGCCAGCAGCCGCGATATAGCGGGGGGTGAAGATACGCAGTATTTT. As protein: CASSRDIAGGEDTQYF.

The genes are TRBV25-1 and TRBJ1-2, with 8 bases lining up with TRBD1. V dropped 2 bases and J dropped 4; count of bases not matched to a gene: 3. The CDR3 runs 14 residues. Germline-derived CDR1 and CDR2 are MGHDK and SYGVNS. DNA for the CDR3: TGTGCCAGCAGTGAACAGGGGGCAAGCTATGGCTACACCTTC. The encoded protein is CASSEQGASYGYTF.

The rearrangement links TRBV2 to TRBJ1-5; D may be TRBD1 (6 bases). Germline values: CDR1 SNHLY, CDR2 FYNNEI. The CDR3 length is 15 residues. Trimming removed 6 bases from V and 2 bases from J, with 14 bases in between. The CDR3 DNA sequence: TGTGCCAGCAGCCCCAGGGGCTTGGGCAATCAGCCCCAGCATTTT. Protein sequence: CASSPRGLGNQPQHF.

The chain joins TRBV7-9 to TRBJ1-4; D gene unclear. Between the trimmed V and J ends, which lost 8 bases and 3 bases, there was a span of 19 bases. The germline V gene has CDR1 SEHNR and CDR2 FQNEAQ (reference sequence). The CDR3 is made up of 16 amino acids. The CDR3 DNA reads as TGTGCCAGCGGAATGGACTCCCCGAGGGCTAATGAAAAACTGTTTTTT. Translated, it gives CASGMDSPRANEKLFF.

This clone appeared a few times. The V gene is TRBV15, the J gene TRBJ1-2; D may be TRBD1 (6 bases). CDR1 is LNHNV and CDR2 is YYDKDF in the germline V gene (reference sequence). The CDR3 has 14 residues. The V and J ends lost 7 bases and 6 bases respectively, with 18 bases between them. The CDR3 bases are TGTGCCACCACCGACACAGGGAAGTATAATGGCTACACCTTC. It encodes CATTDTGKYNGYTF.

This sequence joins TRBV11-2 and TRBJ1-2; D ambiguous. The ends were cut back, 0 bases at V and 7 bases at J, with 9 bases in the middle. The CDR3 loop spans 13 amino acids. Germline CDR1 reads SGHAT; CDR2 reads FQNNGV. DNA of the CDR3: TGTGCCAGCAGCTTAGATCGGGCGGGTGGCTACACCTTC. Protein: CASSLDRAGGYTF.

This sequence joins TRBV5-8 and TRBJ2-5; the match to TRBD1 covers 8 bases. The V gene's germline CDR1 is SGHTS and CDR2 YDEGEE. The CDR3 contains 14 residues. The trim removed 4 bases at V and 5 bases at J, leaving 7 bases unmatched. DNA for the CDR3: TGTGCCAGCAGCCTACGGACAGGGTTCGAGACCCAGTACTTC. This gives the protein CASSLRTGFETQYF.

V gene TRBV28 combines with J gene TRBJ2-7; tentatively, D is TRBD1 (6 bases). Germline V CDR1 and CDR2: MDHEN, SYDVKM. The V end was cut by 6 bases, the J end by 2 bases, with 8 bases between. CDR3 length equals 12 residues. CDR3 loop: CASRTGTYEQYF. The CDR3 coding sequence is TGTGCCAGCAGGACAGGAACCTACGAGCAGTACTTC.

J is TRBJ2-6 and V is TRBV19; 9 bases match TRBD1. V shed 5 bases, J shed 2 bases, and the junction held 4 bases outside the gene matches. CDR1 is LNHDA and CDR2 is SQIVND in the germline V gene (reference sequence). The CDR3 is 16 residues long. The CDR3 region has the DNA TGTGCCAGTAGTTCGACAGGGGGACCTGGGGCCAACGTCCTGACTTTC. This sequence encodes CASSSTGGPGANVLTF.

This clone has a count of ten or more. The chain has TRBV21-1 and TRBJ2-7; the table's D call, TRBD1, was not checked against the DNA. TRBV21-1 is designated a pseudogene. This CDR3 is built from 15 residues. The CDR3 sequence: CASRGLDRGNYEQYV. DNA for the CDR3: TGTGCCAGCAGAGGTCTGGACAGGGGGAATTACGAGCAGTACGTC.